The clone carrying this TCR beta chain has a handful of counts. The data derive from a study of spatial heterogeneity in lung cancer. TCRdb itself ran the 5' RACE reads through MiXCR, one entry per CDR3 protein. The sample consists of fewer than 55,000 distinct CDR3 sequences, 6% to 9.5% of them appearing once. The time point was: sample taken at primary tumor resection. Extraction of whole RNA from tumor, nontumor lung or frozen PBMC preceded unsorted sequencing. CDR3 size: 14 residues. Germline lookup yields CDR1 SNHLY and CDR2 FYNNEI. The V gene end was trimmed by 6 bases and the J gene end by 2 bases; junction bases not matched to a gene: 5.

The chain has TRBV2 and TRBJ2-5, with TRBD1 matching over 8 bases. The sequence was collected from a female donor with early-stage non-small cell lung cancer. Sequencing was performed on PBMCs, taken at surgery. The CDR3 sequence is CASSLDRDQETQYF. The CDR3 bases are TGTGCCAGCAGCCTGGACAGGGATCAAGAGACCCAGTACTTC.